The 30 T cell receptor beta chains below were found in one sample sequenced in a study of T cell repertoires in cytomegalovirus infection. Antigens for these TCRs are unknown. TCRdb re-called the reads with MiXCR, one entry per CDR3 protein. The sample lists hundreds of thousands of distinct CDR3 sequences, roughly a third occurring once. The sequencing used cultured PBMCs, collected from culture after CMV antigen stimulation. These receptors all come from a human donor in good health (CMV status not recorded). Some clones in this sample may be carry-over from other donors' samples.

The chain recombines TRBV20-1 with TRBJ2-3; 7 bases line up with TRBD1. The CDR3 runs to 15 residues. CDR1 DFQATT and CDR2 SNEGSKA come from the germline V gene (reference sequence). The J segment lost 1 base and the V segment lost 6 bases, leaving 10 bases of the junction unmatched. The CDR3 region is CSAPRAGTGTDTQYF. CDR3 bases: TGCAGTGCCCCGAGAGCAGGGACAGGCACAGATACGCAGTATTTT.

This clonotype came up a few times. The genes are TRBV6-6 and TRBJ2-2; no clear D gene. CDR1 and CDR2 (germline): MNHNY, SVGAGI (reference sequence). The CDR3 covers 18 residues. V was shortened by 2 bases and J by 4 bases, with 20 bases between the two germline ends. This CDR3 is CASSYIRVDGPSTGELFF. The CDR3 DNA sequence: TGTGCCAGCAGTTACATTCGAGTTGACGGCCCCAGCACCGGGGAGCTGTTTTTT.

The genes are TRBV29-1 and TRBJ2-3; D not certain. V shed 4 bases and J shed 4 bases, with 9 bases lying between them. CDR3 size: 12 residues. Germline V gene lookup returns CDR1 SQVTM and CDR2 ANQGSEA. Here the CDR3 DNA reads TGCAGCGTTGCTTCCTCCCCAGATACGCAGTATTTT. Protein product: CSVASSPDTQYF.

In its sample, this clonotype was seen a few times. The rearrangement links TRBV7-2 to TRBJ2-5; 16 positions match TRBD2. The CDR3 is 19 amino acids. Trimming removed 1 base from V and 10 bases from J; junction bases left unmatched: 15. The germline gives CDR1 SGHTA, CDR2 FQGNSA. As DNA, the CDR3 is TGTGCCAGCAGCTTAGGGTGGCGTGGGACTAGCGGGAGGGGCAAGTACCAGTACTTC. The encoded protein is CASSLGWRGTSGRGKYQYF.

Only a few counts were recorded for this clonotype. The J gene is TRBJ2-7, the V gene TRBV7-9; perhaps TRBD1 as D (5 bases). The length of the CDR3 is 11 residues. Germline V lookup: CDR1 SEHNR, CDR2 FQNEAQ (reference sequence). The germline V and J ends were trimmed by 5 bases and 7 bases, with 9 bases remaining between them. In DNA, the CDR3 is TGTGCCAGCAGCCGGTCAGGGGAGCAGTACTTC. It encodes CASSRSGEQYF.

The rearrangement uses TRBV12-3 or TRBV12-4 and TRBJ1-1; the D gene is possibly TRBD1 (5 bases). The CDR3 totals 14 residues. The V end was cut by 4 bases, the J end by 4 bases, with 13 bases between. CDR3 amino acids: CASSSEGIITEAFF. The CDR3 DNA reads as TGTGCCAGCAGTTCCGAGGGGATTATCACTGAAGCTTTCTTT.

This chain joins TRBV5-4 and TRBJ2-2; possibly TRBD2 for D (6 bases). The ends were cut back, 3 bases at V and 0 bases at J, with 12 bases in the middle. This CDR3 comprises 16 residues. CDR1 and CDR2 from the germline V gene are SGHNT and YYREEE (reference sequence). CDR3 nucleotides: TGTGCCAGCAGCTCGGGACTGACCACGAACACCGGGGAGCTGTTTTTT. Translated, it gives CASSSGLTTNTGELFF.

A note on this clonotype: A much larger clone lies one base from this, so it may be a read error. The CDR3 is CASSLASGGQETQYF. The CDR3, as DNA: TGTGCCAGCAGCTTAGCTAGCGGGGGGCAAGAGACCCAGTACTTC. This chain joins TRBV7-9 and TRBJ2-5, with 10 bases identical to TRBD2. J was trimmed by 2 bases and V by 0 bases; bases with no gene match: 0. Per germline, CDR1 SEHNR and CDR2 FQNEAQ (reference sequence). The CDR3 length is 15 residues.

This clonotype was detected ten times or more. The chain combines TRBV6-6 with TRBJ2-7; D not resolved. V lost 8 bases, J lost 3 bases, and 17 bases lay in between. Per germline, CDR1 MNHNY and CDR2 SVGAGI (reference sequence). There are 14 residues in the CDR3. The CDR3 DNA reads TGTGCCAGCGGTCCAGGTACCGAGCTCTACGAGCAGTACTTC. Protein sequence: CASGPGTELYEQYF.

The rearrangement uses TRBV11-2 and TRBJ2-3, with a possible D match to TRBD2 (5 bases). Germline CDR1 and CDR2: SGHAT and FQNNGV. The CDR3 length is 15 residues. Trimming removed 4 bases from V and 2 bases from J, with 13 bases in between. In DNA, the CDR3 is TGTGCCAGCAGCTCGGACGGGAAAACCACAGATACGCAGTATTTT. It specifies CASSSDGKTTDTQYF. Full variable domain (rest looked up from reference TRBV11-2 and TRBJ2-3): EAGVAQSPRYKIIEKRQSVAFWCNPISGHATLYWYQQILGQGPKLLIQFQNNGVVDDSQLPKDRFSAERLKGVDSTLKIQPAKLEDSAVYLCASSSDGKTTDTQYFGPGTRLTVL.

This clonotype has just a few counts. CDR3 in amino acids: CASSQVLAPDQETQYF. The CDR3 region has the DNA TGCGCCAGCAGCCAAGTCCTGGCGCCGGATCAAGAGACCCAGTACTTC. The rearrangement links TRBV4-1 to TRBJ2-5; D is unclear. This CDR3 region has 16 residues. V dropped 1 base and J dropped 2 bases, with 14 bases sitting between them. The germline gives CDR1 MGHRA, CDR2 YSYEKL.

This chain connects TRBV7-8 to TRBJ1-1; D is undetermined. This CDR3 spans 13 amino acids. V was cut by 7 bases and J by 4 bases, with 13 bases left in between. Germline V CDR1 and CDR2: SGHVS, FQNEAQ. CDR3 sequence: CASTLGWSTEAFF. DNA for the CDR3: TGTGCCAGCACTCTGGGTTGGAGCACTGAAGCTTTCTTT.

CDR3 in DNA: TGTGCCAGCAGTGAACAGCCAACCTCCTACGAGCAGTACTTC. Its protein is CASSEQPTSYEQYF. The chain carries TRBV6-1 and TRBJ2-7; D call uncertain. The CDR3 is 14 residues long. Looked up from germline, CDR1 is MNHNS and CDR2 is SASEGT. V was pared by 2 bases and J by 0 bases, with 8 bases between.

V is TRBV7-2 and J is TRBJ2-3, with D hard to call. V shed 5 bases and J shed 6 bases, with 9 bases lying between them. The germline gives CDR1 SGHTA, CDR2 FQGNSA. CDR3 length: 12 amino acids. CDR3 nucleotides: TGTGCCAGCAGCGACGGGCGGGATACGCAGTATTTT. Translating it yields CASSDGRDTQYF. The entire variable domain, with the rest obtained from reference TRBV7-2 and TRBJ2-3, is as follows: GAGVSQSPSNKVTEKGKDVELRCDPISGHTALYWYRQSLGQGLEFLIYFQGNSAPDKSGLPSDRFSAERTGGSVSTLTIQRTQQEDSAVYLCASSDGRDTQYFGPGTRLTVL.

The V call is TRBV20-1, the J call TRBJ1-5; TRBD1 matches at 10 bases. The CDR3 is 17 amino acids. Per the germline V gene, CDR1 is DFQATT and CDR2 is SNEGSKA (reference sequence). The V segment lost 3 bases and the J segment 1 base; nucleotides outside the gene matches: 9. In nucleotides, the CDR3 is TGCAGTGCTAGTGTACTACTGGGACAGGGGAGCAATCAGCCCCAGCATTTT. Amino acid sequence: CSASVLLGQGSNQPQHF.

The chain joins TRBV7-9 to TRBJ2-1; D remains ambiguous. The V end was cut by 0 bases, the J end by 8 bases, with 11 bases between. The CDR3 spans 14 residues. Germline V CDR1 and CDR2: SEHNR, FQNEAQ (reference sequence). The CDR3 DNA follows: TGTGCCAGCAGCTTAGCGAGGAGCGTCTATGAGCAGTTCTTC. This gives the protein CASSLARSVYEQFF.

CDR3 residues: CASSQDVVGRLYGYTF. The CDR3 DNA reads as TGCGCCAGCAGCCAAGATGTCGTCGGACGCCTCTATGGCTACACCTTC. The rearrangement uses TRBV4-3 and TRBJ1-2; D call uncertain. The ends were cut back, 0 bases at V and 4 bases at J, with 15 bases in the middle. The germline V gene encodes CDR1 LGHNA and CDR2 YSLEER. The CDR3 is 16 residues long.

The chain links TRBV7-9 to TRBJ2-1; 9 bases fit TRBD1. The CDR3 sequence is 16 residues long. J was trimmed by 1 base and V by 5 bases; bases with no gene match: 6. Per germline, CDR1 SEHNR and CDR2 FQNEAQ (reference sequence). The CDR3 is CASSPRTGESYNEQFF. In nucleotides, the CDR3 is TGTGCCAGCAGCCCAAGGACAGGGGAGTCCTACAATGAGCAGTTCTTC.

The rearrangement uses TRBV29-1 and TRBJ1-1, with D perhaps matching TRBD1 (5 bases). The CDR3 covers 13 residues. Germline V lookup: CDR1 SQVTM, CDR2 ANQGSEA. Trimming pared 6 bases from V and 1 base from J, leaving 12 bases between. The CDR3 is CSVSGGSNTEAFF. CDR3 bases: TGCAGCGTCTCCGGGGGGTCGAACACTGAAGCTTTCTTT. Complete variable domain (other parts from reference TRBV29-1 and TRBJ1-1): SAVISQKPSRDICQRGTSLTIQCQVDSQVTMMFWYRQQPGQSLTLIATANQGSEATYESGFVIDKFPISRPNLTFSTLTVSNMSPEDSSIYLCSVSGGSNTEAFFGQGTRLTVV.

This clonotype appeared a few times. The chain links TRBV7-6 to TRBJ2-1; 10 nucleotides match TRBD1. This CDR3 spans 13 amino acids. Germline lookup yields CDR1 SGHVS and CDR2 FNYEAQ. Trimming removed 1 base from V and 13 bases from J; junction bases left unmatched: 4. In DNA, the CDR3 is TGTGCCAGCAGCTTAGGACAGGGGGCGGGTCAGTTCTTC. It is translated as CASSLGQGAGQFF.

This clonotype was seen only a few times. The chain links TRBV5-5 to TRBJ1-4; D gene ambiguous. The CDR3 extends over 15 amino acids. Germline CDR1 and CDR2: SGHKS and YYEKEE (reference sequence). The V gene lost 7 bases and the J gene lost 0 bases, with 13 bases spanning the gap. The CDR3 DNA reads TGTGCCAGCCGACTCCACACGGCAACTAATGAAAAACTGTTTTTT. Its translation: CASRLHTATNEKLFF.

The chain recombines TRBV12-3 or TRBV12-4 with TRBJ2-3, with 12 bases matching TRBD2. Losses at the gene ends were 6 bases for V and 4 bases for J; bases not matched to a gene: 11. The CDR3 contains 17 residues. In DNA, the CDR3 is TGTGCCAGCAGCTCAACTCGACTAGCGGGAGTGGCAGATACGCAGTATTTT. This sequence encodes CASSSTRLAGVADTQYF.

Turning to this clonotype: A much larger clone lies a single base off, so this may be a read error. This sequence joins TRBV7-2 and TRBJ2-3, with D perhaps TRBD1 or TRBD2 (5 bases each). Per germline, CDR1 SGHTA and CDR2 FQGNSA. V lost 8 bases and J lost 0, with 12 bases in between. The CDR3 length is 14 residues. The DNA for the CDR3 is TGTGCCAGCGGCAAGAGGGGCAGCACAGATACGCAGTATTTT. Translated, it gives CASGKRGSTDTQYF.

This clonotype has at least ten counts. The genes are TRBV7-2 and TRBJ2-5; D ambiguous. Trimming took 3 bases from V and 10 from J, leaving 15 bases between them. Germline-derived CDR1 and CDR2 are SGHTA and FQGNSA. This CDR3 spans 13 amino acids. CDR3 protein: CASSFGSASLQYF. DNA for the CDR3: TGTGCCAGCAGCTTCGGTTCAGCCAGCCTCCAGTACTTC.

This clonotype was counted many times. The gene calls are TRBV7-2 and TRBJ2-1; D possibly matches TRBD1 or TRBD2 (6 bases each). CDR3 size: 15 residues. Looked up from germline, CDR1 is SGHTA and CDR2 is FQGNSA. V was cut by 4 bases and J by 5 bases, with 15 bases left in between. The CDR3 sequence is CASSWAGQHNNEQFF. The DNA for the CDR3 is TGTGCCAGCAGCTGGGCGGGACAACACAACAATGAGCAGTTCTTC.

This clonotype was seen a handful of times. Its ends do not fully match the called genes, so a read error is possible. CDR3 region: CVTSDPDRAYGYTF. CDR3 nucleotide sequence: TGTGTCACCAGTGATCCCGACAGGGCCTATGGCTACACCTTC. The V gene is TRBV24-1, the J gene TRBJ1-2; 7 bases are a match to TRBD1. The CDR3 sequence is 14 residues long. CDR1 is KGHDR, CDR2 SFDVKD, per germline.

This clonotype came up many times. This chain uses TRBV7-2 with TRBJ2-3, with 9 bases aligning to TRBD2. The CDR3 contains 17 residues. Germline V CDR1 and CDR2: SGHTA, FQGNSA. V shed 5 bases, J shed 2 bases, and the junction held 11 bases outside the gene matches. CDR3 in amino acids: CASSRSFLAGPTDTQYF. The CDR3 nucleotides read TGTGCCAGCAGCAGAAGCTTCCTAGCGGGACCCACAGATACGCAGTATTTT.

This chain connects TRBV12-3 or TRBV12-4 to TRBJ2-7, with D perhaps matching TRBD2 (5 bases). This CDR3 region has 13 residues. Trimming shortened V by 10 bases and J by 3 bases, and 16 bases separated the two germline ends. The CDR3 region has the DNA TGTGCCACCTCAAGCGGAGTCCTCTACGAGCAGTACTTC. Translation: CATSSGVLYEQYF.

This clonotype was picked up many times. The chain recombines TRBV7-2 with TRBJ2-7; TRBD2 matches 9 bases. Unmatched junction bases numbered 10, after V lost 5 bases and J lost 2 bases. The CDR3 has 16 amino acids. The V gene's germline CDR1 is SGHTA and CDR2 FQGNSA. The CDR3 is CASSLVGAGGTYEQYF. The CDR3 DNA is TGTGCCAGCAGCCTTGTGGGAGCGGGGGGAACCTACGAGCAGTACTTC.

This chain connects TRBV7-9 to TRBJ2-7; D call uncertain. The CDR3 loop spans 12 amino acids. The germline V gene has CDR1 SEHNR and CDR2 FQNEAQ (reference sequence). The V end lost 3 bases, the J end lost 7 bases, and 10 bases lay between the germline ends. The CDR3 region is CASSFVTGEQYF. In DNA, the CDR3 is TGTGCCAGCAGCTTCGTTACCGGTGAGCAGTACTTC.